The 13 T cell receptor beta chains given below trace back to one sample, sequenced in a study of spatial heterogeneity in lung cancer. Points from the study as a whole: Tumor mutation count correlated with how many alpha and beta TCRs expanded intratumorally.

TCRdb reprocessed the 5' RACE reads via MiXCR and lists one record per CDR3 protein. This repertoire shows a few thousand distinct CDR3 sequences, 45% to 50% found once; its top ten account for around 60%. Described time point: sample taken at primary tumor resection. No antigen is known for these receptors. Sample: lung tumor tissue, taken at surgery. The source of these receptors is a male donor with early-stage non-small cell lung cancer.

By frequency in the sample, this clonotype is medium-sized. V is TRBV28 and J is TRBJ2-7, with D hard to call. Germline V lookup: CDR1 MDHEN, CDR2 SYDVKM. CDR3 length equals 13 residues. V lost 8 bases, J lost 1 base, and 12 bases lay in between. The CDR3 nucleotides are TGTGCCAGCCTAAAACATGGATCCTACGAGCAGTACTTC. Its protein is CASLKHGSYEQYF.

This clonotype was observed a handful of times. CDR3 in DNA: TGTGCCAGCAGTACCGACAGGGAGGCGTCCTACGAGCAGTACTTC. Translating it yields CASSTDREASYEQYF. The V gene is TRBV4-2, the J gene TRBJ2-7; a possible D gene is TRBD1 (7 bases). Germline V gene lookup returns CDR1 LGHNA and CDR2 YNFKEQ. The V end lost 6 bases, the J end lost 1 base, and 16 bases lay between the germline ends. The CDR3 covers 15 residues.

This chain uses TRBV7-2 with TRBJ2-1; D may match TRBD1 or TRBD2 (5 bases each). This CDR3 has 17 residues. V was clipped by 1 base and J by 4 bases, with 17 bases between them. Looked up from germline, CDR1 is SGHTA and CDR2 is FQGNSA. The CDR3 DNA sequence: TGTGCCAGCAGCTTAGAGAGGGGATGGCTCTTATACAATGAGCAGTTCTTC. It is translated as CASSLERGWLLYNEQFF.

V and J are TRBV4-2 and TRBJ2-5; no reliable D call. CDR1 is LGHNA and CDR2 is YNFKEQ in the germline V gene. CDR3 length: 13 amino acids. V lost 0 bases and J lost 7, with 9 bases in between. The CDR3 reads CASSQDPSPTQYF. CDR3 nucleotides: TGTGCCAGCAGCCAAGATCCCTCCCCGACCCAGTACTTC.

The chain uses TRBV7-2 and TRBJ1-1, with D uncertain. V was pared by 3 bases and J by 1 base, with 0 bases between. The CDR3 is 11 residues long. Germline-derived CDR1 and CDR2 are SGHTA and FQGNSA. The CDR3: CASSLNTEAFF. In DNA form, the CDR3 reads TGTGCCAGCAGCTTGAACACTGAAGCTTTCTTT.

The chain joins TRBV28 to TRBJ1-1; D gene ambiguous. Germline loops: CDR1 MDHEN, CDR2 SYDVKM. The V end lost 3 bases, the J end lost 11 bases, and 16 bases lay between the germline ends. The CDR3 is 13 residues long. In nucleotides, the CDR3 is TGTGCCAGCAGTTTTCGCGGGGTGAGGTGGGCTTTCTTT. Translating it yields CASSFRGVRWAFF.

CDR3: CASSLNRAYTQYF. For the CDR3, the DNA is TGTGCCAGCAGCTTAAACAGGGCCTATACGCAGTATTTT. The chain combines TRBV5-8 with TRBJ2-3; tentative D call: TRBD1 (6 bases). The CDR3 runs 13 residues. Germline V CDR1 and CDR2: SGHTS, YDEGEE. V shed 2 bases and J shed 7 bases, with 11 bases lying between them.

The chain uses TRBV7-3 and TRBJ2-2; 7 bases fit TRBD1. This CDR3 region has 14 residues. The germline V gene has CDR1 SGHTA and CDR2 FQGTGA. Trimming cost V 2 bases and J 7 bases; bases outside gene matches: 4. For the CDR3, the DNA is TGTGCCAGCAGCTTAGGGACAGTCGGCGGGGAGCTGTTTTTT. Protein: CASSLGTVGGELFF.

This sequence joins TRBV5-1 and TRBJ2-2; 12 bases match TRBD2. With V trimmed by 1 base and J by 0 bases, 1 base remained unmatched. The CDR3 is made up of 17 amino acids. The V gene's germline CDR1 is SGHRS and CDR2 YFSETQ. Written as DNA, the CDR3 is TGCGCCAGCAGCTTGACTAGCGGGAGGCCGAACACCGGGGAGCTGTTTTTT. Its translation is CASSLTSGRPNTGELFF. The entire variable domain, with the rest obtained from reference TRBV5-1 and TRBJ2-2, is as follows: KAGVTQTPRYLIKTRGQQVTLSCSPISGHRSVSWYQQTPGQGLQFLFEYFSETQRNKGNFPGRFSGRQFSNSRSEMNVSTLELGDSALYLCASSLTSGRPNTGELFFGEGSRLTVL.

This clonotype was picked up a small number of times. This chain connects TRBV20-1 to TRBJ2-7; possibly TRBD1 for D (6 bases). This CDR3 is 13 amino acids long. Trimming stripped 1 base from V and 2 bases from J, with 9 bases between. Looked up from germline, CDR1 is DFQATT and CDR2 is SNEGSKA (reference sequence). CDR3 coding DNA: TGCAGTGCTAGAGTACGGGACACCTACGAGCAGTACTTC. It codes for CSARVRDTYEQYF.

This clonotype has only a few counts. CDR3 residues: CASSLARSTNEKLFF. In nucleotides, the CDR3 is TGTGCCAGCAGCTTAGCGCGGTCAACTAATGAAAAACTGTTTTTT. The J gene is TRBJ1-4, the V gene TRBV7-2; no clear D gene. CDR1 is SGHTA, CDR2 FQGNSA, per germline. The CDR3 runs to 15 residues. The V and J ends lost 0 bases and 0 bases respectively, with 5 bases between them.

The chain recombines TRBV7-9 with TRBJ2-7; 10 bases agree with TRBD2. Germline CDR1 is SEHNR and CDR2 is FQNEAQ (reference sequence). The CDR3 consists of 14 residues. With 5 bases clipped from V and 5 bases from J, the junction kept 6 bases outside the gene matches. This chain's CDR3 is CASSQRTSGHEQYF. Written as DNA, the CDR3 is TGTGCCAGCAGCCAAAGGACTAGCGGCCACGAGCAGTACTTC.

V is TRBV12-3 or TRBV12-4 and J is TRBJ2-3; 9 bases align to TRBD1. V lost 6 bases to trimming and J lost 13 bases; unmatched junction nucleotides: 11. The CDR3 has 13 amino acids. DNA for the CDR3: TGTGCCAGCAGGCGAACGGGGACAGGGACGGAGTATTTT. Translating it yields CASRRTGTGTEYF.